The 6 T cell receptor beta chains given below trace back to one sample, sequenced in a study of T cell responses to AZD1222 COVID-19 vaccine. Method: immunoSEQ multiplex PCR; TCRdb's copy keeps in-frame clones and lacks some. The sample lists more than 150,000 clones; 87% were seen once. The specimen was peripheral blood, collected on day 0 of MenACWY control vaccination. Receptors originate from an adult in good health.

The chain joins TRBV3-1 (or the pseudogene TRBV3-2) to TRBJ1-4, with D possibly TRBD1 on 5 matching bases. Trimming took 0 bases from V and 6 from J, leaving 11 bases between them. This CDR3 spans 15 amino acids. Germline V gene data show CDR1 as LGHDT and CDR2 as YNNKEL (reference sequence). The CDR3 reads CASSQEAGGYEKLFF. CDR3 DNA sequence: TGTGCCAGCAGCCAAGAGGCTGGGGGTTATGAAAAACTGTTTTTT.

The chain has TRBV27 and TRBJ2-7, with D maybe TRBD1 (5 bases). The CDR3 sequence is 13 residues long. V gave up 6 bases and J gave up 3 bases, with 12 bases separating them. Germline V lookup: CDR1 MNHEY, CDR2 SMNVEV (reference sequence). CDR3 sequence reads: CASRTQGNYEQYF. CDR3 nucleotide sequence: TGTGCCAGCAGGACCCAGGGCAACTACGAGCAGTACTTC.

This chain's CDR3 is CASSPTLQGWVDTQYF. CDR3 nucleotides: TGTGCCAGCAGCCCGACCCTACAGGGGTGGGTGGATACGCAGTATTTT. The V call is TRBV28, the J call TRBJ2-3, with TRBD1 identical over 7 bases. With V trimmed by 6 bases and J by 6 bases, 15 bases remained unmatched. Germline V gene data show CDR1 as MDHEN and CDR2 as SYDVKM. This CDR3 has 16 amino acids.

The rearrangement joins TRBV9 to TRBJ2-1; D call uncertain. Germline CDR1 SGDLS, CDR2 YYNGEE. This CDR3 has 14 residues. V dropped 0 bases and J dropped 4 bases, with 8 bases sitting between them. CDR3 sequence: CASSVAGSYNEQFF. The CDR3, as DNA: TGTGCCAGCAGCGTAGCCGGGTCTTACAATGAGCAGTTCTTC.

Here the CDR3 reads CAISVRAGNTEAFF. The CDR3, as DNA: TGTGCCATCAGTGTTCGGGCGGGGAACACTGAAGCTTTCTTT. This chain links TRBV10-3 with TRBJ1-1; no clear D. Looked up from germline, CDR1 is ENHRY and CDR2 is SYGVKD. Trimming shortened V by 4 bases and J by 1 base, and 10 bases separated the two germline ends. The CDR3 has 14 residues.

This sequence joins TRBV11-2 and TRBJ2-4, with TRBD2 matching 7 bases. The CDR3 loop spans 13 amino acids. After removal of 8 bases from V and 0 bases from J, the junction contained 1 base not matched to a gene. Germline assignment: CDR1 SGHAT and CDR2 FQNNGV. CDR3 in DNA: TGTGCCAGCGGGGGGGTAGCCAAAAACATTCAGTACTTC. Translating it yields CASGGVAKNIQYF.